These T cell receptor beta chains were read from a single sample in a study of blood T cell repertoires in COVID-19. TCRdb's copy holds only in-frame clones and misses some; the assay was immunoSEQ multiplex PCR. The data hold around 81,000 clones, with approximately 86% observed a single time. Input material: peripheral blood. These TCRs come from a woman over 75 with acute or convalescent COVID-19. CDR3s include the opening cysteine and the closing phenylalanine or tryptophan. D genes are given only for firm matches. Only part of the rows carry a size: once, few, many, or a class if the clone is expanded.

d_gene	v_gene	abundance	j_gene	CDR3nt	CDR3aa
TRBD1	TRBV29-1	few	TRBJ2-5	TGCAGCGTCGGCACCGGGACAGGGTGGGAGACCCAGTACTTC	CSVGTGTGWETQYF
TRBD1	TRBV5-1	-	TRBJ2-2	TGCGCCAGCAGCTTAACCGGGACAGCGAACACCGGGGAGCTGTTTTTT	CASSLTGTANTGELFF
TRBD1	TRBV30	-	TRBJ1-1	TGTGCCTGGAGACCGGGACAGGCCACTGAAGCTTTCTTT	CAWRPGQATEAFF
-	TRBV7-2	-	TRBJ1-2	TGTGCCAGCAGCTTCGGTTTGGAGGGTGGCTACACCTTC	CASSFGLEGGYTF
-	TRBV5-1	few	TRBJ1-3	TGCGCCAGCAGCGGGGGACTCAACTCTGGAAACACCATATATTTT	CASSGGLNSGNTIYF
TRBD1	TRBV12-5	once	TRBJ2-7	TGTGCTAGTGATTGGGAAATAACCGGGACAGCCCCCTACGAGCAGTACTTC	CASDWEITGTAPYEQYF
-	TRBV7-9	-	TRBJ2-3	TGTGCCAGCAGCTTAGGTTCGGGGTCAGATACGCAGTATTTT	CASSLGSGSDTQYF
TRBD1	TRBV3-1/TRBV3-2	-	TRBJ2-7	TGTGCCAGCAGCCAAGGAGACAGGGGTTGGGAGCAGTACTTC	CASSQGDRGWEQYF
-	TRBV21-1	-	TRBJ1-2	TGTGCCAGCTCCTCTCCGCTAAACTATGGCTACACCTTC	CASSSPLNYGYTF
TRBD1	TRBV7-8	-	TRBJ1-5	TGTGCCAGCAGCTTAGCCTGGACAGGGGGCGGCAATCAGCCCCAGCATTTT	CASSLAWTGGGNQPQHF
TRBD1	TRBV25-1	-	TRBJ1-4	TGTGCCAGCAGTCCAGGGGGACTTGAAAAACTGTTTTTT	CASSPGGLEKLFF